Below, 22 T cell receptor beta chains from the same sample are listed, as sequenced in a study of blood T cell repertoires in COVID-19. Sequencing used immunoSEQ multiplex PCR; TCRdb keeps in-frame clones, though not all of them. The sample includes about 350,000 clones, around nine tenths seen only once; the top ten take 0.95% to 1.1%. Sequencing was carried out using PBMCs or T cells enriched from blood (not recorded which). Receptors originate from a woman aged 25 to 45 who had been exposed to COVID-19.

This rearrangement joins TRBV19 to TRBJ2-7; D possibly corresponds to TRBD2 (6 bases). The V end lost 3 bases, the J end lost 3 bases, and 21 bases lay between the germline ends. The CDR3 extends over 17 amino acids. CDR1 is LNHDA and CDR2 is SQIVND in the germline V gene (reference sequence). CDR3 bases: TGTGCCAGTAGTATGGGGGGTTATGGAGCTTCACTCTACGAGCAGTACTTC. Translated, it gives CASSMGGYGASLYEQYF.

The CDR3 here is CASSYTGTGANQPQHF. For the CDR3, the DNA is TGTGCCAGCAGCTACACCGGGACAGGGGCAAATCAGCCCCAGCATTTT. V usage is TRBV7-2 and J usage is TRBJ1-5, with TRBD1 identical over 10 bases. J was trimmed by 4 bases and V by 4 bases; bases with no gene match: 7. Germline CDR1 reads SGHTA; CDR2 reads FQGNSA. The CDR3 sequence is 16 residues long.

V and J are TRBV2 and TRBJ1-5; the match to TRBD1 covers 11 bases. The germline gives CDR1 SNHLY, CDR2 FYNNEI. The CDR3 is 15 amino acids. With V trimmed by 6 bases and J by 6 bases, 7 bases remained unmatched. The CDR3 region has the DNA TGTGCCAGCAGGGCGGACAGGGGGCCAGGTCAGCCCCAGCATTTT. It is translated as CASRADRGPGQPQHF.

The CDR3 is CASKTSGRAGELFF. CDR3 bases: TGTGCCAGCAAGACTAGCGGGAGGGCCGGGGAGCTGTTTTTT. The gene calls are TRBV7-3 and TRBJ2-2; TRBD2 matches at 14 bases. Losses at the gene ends were 7 bases for V and 6 bases for J; bases not matched to a gene: 1. This CDR3 is 14 amino acids long. Looked up from germline, CDR1 is SGHTA and CDR2 is FQGTGA.

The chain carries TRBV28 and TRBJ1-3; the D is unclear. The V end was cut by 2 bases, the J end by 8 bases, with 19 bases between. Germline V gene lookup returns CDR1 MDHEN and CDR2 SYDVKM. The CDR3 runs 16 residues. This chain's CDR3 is CASSLLLGGRGDTIYF. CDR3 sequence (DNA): TGTGCCAGCAGTTTACTCCTAGGAGGGCGCGGAGACACCATATATTTT.

The CDR3 here is CASSGTGSGNLGPQHF. CDR3 bases: TGTGCCAGCAGCGGAACAGGTTCAGGAAACTTAGGGCCCCAGCATTTT. V is TRBV25-1 and J is TRBJ1-5, with D possibly TRBD1 on 5 matching bases. The CDR3 is 16 residues long. V lost 6 bases to trimming and J lost 9 bases, with 24 bases between them. CDR1 is MGHDK and CDR2 is SYGVNS in the germline V gene.

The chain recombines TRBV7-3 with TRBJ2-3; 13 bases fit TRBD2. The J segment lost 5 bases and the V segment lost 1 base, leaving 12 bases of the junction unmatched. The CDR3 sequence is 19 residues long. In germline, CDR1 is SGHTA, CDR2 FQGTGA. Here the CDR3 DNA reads TGTGCCAGCAGCTTAAAGCCCTCCTTCGGGACTAGCGGGAAAGATACGCAGTATTTT. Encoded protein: CASSLKPSFGTSGKDTQYF. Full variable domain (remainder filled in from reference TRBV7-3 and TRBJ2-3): GAGVSQTPSNKVTEKGKYVELRCDPISGHTALYWYRQSLGQGPEFLIYFQGTGAADDSGLPNDRFFAVRPEGSVSTLKIQRTERGDSAVYLCASSLKPSFGTSGKDTQYFGPGTRLTVL.

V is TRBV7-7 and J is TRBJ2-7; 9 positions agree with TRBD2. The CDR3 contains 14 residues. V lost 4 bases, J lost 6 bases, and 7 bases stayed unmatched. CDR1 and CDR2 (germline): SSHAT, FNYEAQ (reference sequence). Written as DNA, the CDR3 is TGTGCCAGCAGCTCTCGAGCGGGAGGAGGCGAGCAGTACTTC. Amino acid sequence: CASSSRAGGGEQYF.

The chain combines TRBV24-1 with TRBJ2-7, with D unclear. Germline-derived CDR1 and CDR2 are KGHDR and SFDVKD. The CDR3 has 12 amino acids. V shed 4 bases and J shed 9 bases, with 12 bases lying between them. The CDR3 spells CATSDFDSRQYF. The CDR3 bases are TGTGCCACCAGTGACTTCGATAGCCGGCAGTACTTC.

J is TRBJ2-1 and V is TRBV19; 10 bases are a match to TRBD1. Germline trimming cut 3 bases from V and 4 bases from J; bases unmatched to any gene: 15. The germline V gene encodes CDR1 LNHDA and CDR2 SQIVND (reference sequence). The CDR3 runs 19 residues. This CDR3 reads CASSMAPDRGQGWYNEQFF. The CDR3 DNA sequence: TGTGCCAGTAGTATGGCCCCCGACCGGGGACAGGGGTGGTACAATGAGCAGTTCTTC.

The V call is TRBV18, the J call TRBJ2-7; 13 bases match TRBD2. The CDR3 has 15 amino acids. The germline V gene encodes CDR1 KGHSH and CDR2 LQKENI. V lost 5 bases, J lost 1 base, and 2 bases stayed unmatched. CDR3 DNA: TGTGCCAGCTCAGCGGGACTAGCGGGATCCTACGAGCAGTACTTC. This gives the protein CASSAGLAGSYEQYF.

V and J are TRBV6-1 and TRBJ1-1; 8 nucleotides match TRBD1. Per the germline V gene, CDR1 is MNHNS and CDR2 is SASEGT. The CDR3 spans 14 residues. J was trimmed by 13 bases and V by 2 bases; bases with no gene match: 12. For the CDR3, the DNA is TGTGCCAGCAGTGAAACAGGGACAGGCACGGTCTGTTTCTTT. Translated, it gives CASSETGTGTVCFF.

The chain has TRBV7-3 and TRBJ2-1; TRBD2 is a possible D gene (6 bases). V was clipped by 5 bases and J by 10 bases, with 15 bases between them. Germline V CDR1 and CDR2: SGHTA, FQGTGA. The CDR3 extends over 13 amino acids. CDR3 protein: CASSPYGGKEQFF. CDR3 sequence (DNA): TGTGCCAGCAGCCCATATGGGGGGAAGGAGCAGTTCTTC.

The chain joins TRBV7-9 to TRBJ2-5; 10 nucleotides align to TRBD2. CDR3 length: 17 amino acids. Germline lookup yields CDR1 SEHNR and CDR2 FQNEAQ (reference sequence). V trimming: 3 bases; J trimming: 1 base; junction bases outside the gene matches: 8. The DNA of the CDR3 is TGTGCCAGCAGCTTGGATATCGCTAGCGGGAGCCAAGAGACCCAGTACTTC. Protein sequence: CASSLDIASGSQETQYF.

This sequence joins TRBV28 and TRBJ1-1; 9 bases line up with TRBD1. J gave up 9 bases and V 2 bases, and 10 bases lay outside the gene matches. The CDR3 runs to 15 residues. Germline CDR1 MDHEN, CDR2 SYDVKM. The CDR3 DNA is TGTGCCAGCAGTTTACACTCCGGGACAGGGAGCCAAGCTTTCTTT. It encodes CASSLHSGTGSQAFF. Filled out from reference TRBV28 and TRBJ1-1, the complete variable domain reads DVKVTQSSRYLVKRTGEKVFLECVQDMDHENMFWYRQDPGLGLRLIYFSYDVKMKEKGDIPEGYSVSREKKERFSLILESASTNQTSMYLCASSLHSGTGSQAFFGQGTRLTVV.

CDR3 in DNA: TGTGCCAGCAGCTTAAGCGGGGCCAGCTCCTACAATGAGCAGTTCTTC. Translation: CASSLSGASSYNEQFF. This chain connects TRBV5-4 to TRBJ2-1; 7 bases line up with TRBD2. Germline CDR1 SGHNT, CDR2 YYREEE (reference sequence). Trimming removed 2 bases from V and 0 bases from J; junction bases left unmatched: 5. The CDR3 is made up of 16 amino acids.

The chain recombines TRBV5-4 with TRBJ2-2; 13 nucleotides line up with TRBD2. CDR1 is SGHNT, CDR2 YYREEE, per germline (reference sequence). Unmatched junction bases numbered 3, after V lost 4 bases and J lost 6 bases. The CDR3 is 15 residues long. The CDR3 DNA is TGTGCCAGCAGCCGGACTAGCGGGAGACCCGGGGAGCTGTTTTTT. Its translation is CASSRTSGRPGELFF. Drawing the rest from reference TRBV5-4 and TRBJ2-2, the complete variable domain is ETGVTQSPTHLIKTRGQQVTLRCSSQSGHNTVSWYQQALGQGPQFIFQYYREEENGRGNFPPRFSGLQFPNYSSELNVNALELDDSALYLCASSRTSGRPGELFFGEGSRLTVL.

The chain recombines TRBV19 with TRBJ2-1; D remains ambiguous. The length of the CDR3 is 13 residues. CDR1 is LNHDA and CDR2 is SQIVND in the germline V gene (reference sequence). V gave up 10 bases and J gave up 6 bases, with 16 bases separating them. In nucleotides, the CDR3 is TGTGCCATCTCTAGTGTCTACACCAATGAGCAGTTCTTC. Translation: CAISSVYTNEQFF.

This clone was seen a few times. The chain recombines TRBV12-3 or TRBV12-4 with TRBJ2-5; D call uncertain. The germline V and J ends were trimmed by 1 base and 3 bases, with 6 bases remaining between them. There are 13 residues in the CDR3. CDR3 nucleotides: TGTGCCAGCAGTTTAGGGCCCGAAGAGACCCAGTACTTC. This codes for CASSLGPEETQYF.

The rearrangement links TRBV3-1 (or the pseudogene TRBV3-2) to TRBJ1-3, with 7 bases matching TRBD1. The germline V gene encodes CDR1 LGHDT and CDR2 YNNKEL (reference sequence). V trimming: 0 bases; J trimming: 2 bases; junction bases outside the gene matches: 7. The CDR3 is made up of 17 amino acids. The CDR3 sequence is CASSQDQGGGTGNTIYF. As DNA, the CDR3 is TGTGCCAGCAGCCAAGATCAGGGGGGAGGCACTGGAAACACCATATATTTT.

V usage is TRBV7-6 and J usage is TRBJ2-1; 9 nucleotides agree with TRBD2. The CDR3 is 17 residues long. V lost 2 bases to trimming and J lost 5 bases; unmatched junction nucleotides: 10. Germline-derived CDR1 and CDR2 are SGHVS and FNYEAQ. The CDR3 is CASSLRASGMRDNEQFF. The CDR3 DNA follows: TGTGCCAGCAGCTTAAGGGCTAGCGGGATGAGAGACAATGAGCAGTTCTTC.

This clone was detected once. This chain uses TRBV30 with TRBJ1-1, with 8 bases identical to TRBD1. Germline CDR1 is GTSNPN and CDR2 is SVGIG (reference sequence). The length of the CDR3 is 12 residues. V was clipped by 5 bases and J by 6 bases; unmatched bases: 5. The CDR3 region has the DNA TGTGCCTGGGCGACAGGGGTCTCTGAAGCTTTCTTT. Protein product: CAWATGVSEAFF.